Reported below is one T cell receptor (beta chain). This sample was taken from a study of T cell changes during pregnancy in multiple sclerosis. The protocol was immunoSEQ multiplex PCR, while the TCRdb copy is restricted to in-frame clones and leaves out a portion. The sample carries about 40,000 clones, about 90% recorded once. The CDR3 loop spans 11 amino acids. V was trimmed by 1 base and J by 11 bases, leaving 8 bases between them. Germline loops: CDR1 SGHNT, CDR2 YYREEE (reference sequence). Sequencing used CD4+ T cells from peripheral blood mononuclear cells, obtained before pregnancy. The sequence derives from a female donor with multiple sclerosis, enrolled in a pregnancy study. The rearrangement uses TRBV5-4 and TRBJ2-3; D is perhaps TRBD2 (6 bases). This CDR3 is CASSLRGMQYF. The CDR3 coding sequence is TGTGCCAGCAGCTTGCGGGGGATGCAGTATTTT. The full variable domain, rest sourced from reference TRBV5-4 and TRBJ2-3, is ETGVTQSPTHLIKTRGQQVTLRCSSQSGHNTVSWYQQALGQGPQFIFQYYREEENGRGNFPPRFSGLQFPNYSSELNVNALELDDSALYLCASSLRGMQYFGPGTRLTVL.